This is a list of T cell receptor beta chains from one sample in a study of cytotoxic CD8 clonotypes in ibrutinib-treated CLL. Sequencing was performed with immunoSEQ multiplex PCR; in TCRdb, only in-frame clones are kept and a portion is missing. The sample shows some 200,000 clones, just under 80% of them seen only once. The sequences come from PBMCs, collected after 12 months of ibrutinib treatment. Receptors originate from a human donor with chronic lymphocytic leukemia. CDR3s leave out the opening cysteine and the closing phenylalanine or tryptophan.

CDR3 protein: ASSFGKGGNEQF
V gene: TRBV11-2
J gene: TRBJ2-1

CDR3 protein: ASSAPTGFYGYT
V gene: TRBV7-9
J gene: TRBJ1-2

CDR3 protein: ASSYPRRDPHT
V gene: TRBV28
J gene: TRBJ1-2

CDR3 protein: ASSPGNWGQF
V gene: TRBV19
J gene: TRBJ2-1

CDR3 protein: ASKRVQRVDTEAF
V gene: TRBV19
J gene: TRBJ1-1

CDR3 protein: ASSQAGIGTYEQY
V gene: TRBV4-1
J gene: TRBJ2-7

CDR3 protein: ASSPGDNYGYT
V gene: TRBV5-1
J gene: TRBJ1-2

CDR3 protein: AWSKGQGGTDTQY
V gene: TRBV30
J gene: TRBJ2-3

CDR3 protein: ASSVSTGRSGNTIY
V gene: TRBV9
J gene: TRBJ1-3

CDR3 protein: ASSSLATNTGELF
V gene: TRBV5-1
J gene: TRBJ2-2

CDR3 protein: ASSPGTVYTGELF
V gene: TRBV5-4
J gene: TRBJ2-2

CDR3 protein: ASSELALAKNIQY
V gene: TRBV2
J gene: TRBJ2-4

CDR3 protein: ASSYGPVRGETQY
V gene: TRBV7-9
J gene: TRBJ2-5

CDR3 protein: ASSLGVGVLGTGELF
V gene: TRBV27
J gene: TRBJ2-2